This T cell receptor (beta chain) was documented in a study of patients and donors after allogeneic stem cell transplantation. MiXCR was run by TCRdb on the RT-PCR reads, yielding one entry per CDR3 protein. The sample lists 920,000 or so distinct CDR3 sequences, approximately 19% occurring once. The sequenced material came from blood, either unsorted or a sorted T cell fraction (not recorded which). This receptor was taken from a human donor who was either an allogeneic HSCT recipient or a stem cell or donor lymphocyte infusion donor (not recorded which). It is not recorded whose cells these are; they may come from a transplant donor.

Here the CDR3 reads CSAHREYSNQPQHF. The CDR3 region has the DNA TGCAGTGCGCACAGGGAATATAGCAATCAGCCCCAGCATTTT. J is TRBJ1-5 and V is TRBV20-1; possibly TRBD1 for D (6 bases). The CDR3 is 14 amino acids. V lost 6 bases and J 0 bases, leaving 12 bases between the germline ends. In germline, CDR1 is DFQATT, CDR2 SNEGSKA (reference sequence).